This T cell receptor beta chain stems from a study of regulatory T cells in long-lasting Graves disease. Study overall: For under 3 months, newly diagnosed Graves' patients had been taking antithyroid drugs. Study outcomes and limitations: Study of thyroid tissue was not done, with only peripheral blood studied. Persistent disease was associated with favored TRBV28 usage and with favored use of TRBJ1-2 and TRBJ2-5.

A remark on this clonotype: Its antigen is unknown.

V was trimmed by 8 bases and J by 6 bases, leaving 22 bases between them. This CDR3 is 16 amino acids long. Germline V gives CDR1 MNHEY, CDR2 SMNVEV (reference sequence). Noted time point: newly diagnosed GD, antithyroid drugs for less than 3 months. Preparation of the TCR library used RNA extracted from PBMCs. The TCR beta library used iRepertoire HTBI primers with Arm-PCR amplification of CDR3. TCRdb analysed the multiplex PCR reads with MiXCR anew, one entry per CDR3 protein. Of some 560,000 distinct CDR3 sequences in the sample, 15% to 20% were seen once. These same records also appear under a second study, on T cells in Graves' hyperthyroidism and ophthalmopathy.

V and J are TRBV27 and TRBJ2-2; maybe TRBD2 (5 bases). This sequence originates from a woman aged 35 to 59 with Graves disease. The sample here was peripheral blood mononuclear cells (PBMCs), taken at new diagnosis, from a patient treated with antithyroid drugs. The CDR3 nucleotides read TGTGCCAGCCCCAATGGGTTAGGAGGATTGCCCGGGGAGCTGTTTTTT. Amino acids: CASPNGLGGLPGELFF.